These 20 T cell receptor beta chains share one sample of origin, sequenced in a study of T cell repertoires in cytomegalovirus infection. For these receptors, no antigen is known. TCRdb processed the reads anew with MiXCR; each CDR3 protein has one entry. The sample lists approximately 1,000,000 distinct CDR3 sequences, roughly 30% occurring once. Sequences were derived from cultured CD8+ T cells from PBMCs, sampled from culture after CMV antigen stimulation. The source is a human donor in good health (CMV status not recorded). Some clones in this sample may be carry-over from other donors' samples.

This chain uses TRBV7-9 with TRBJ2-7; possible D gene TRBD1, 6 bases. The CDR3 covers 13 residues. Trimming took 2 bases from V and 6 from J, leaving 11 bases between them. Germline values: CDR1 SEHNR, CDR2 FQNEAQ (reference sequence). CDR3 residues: CASSLPGASEQYF. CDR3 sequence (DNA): TGTGCCAGCAGCTTACCAGGGGCGAGCGAGCAGTACTTC.

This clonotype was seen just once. In DNA form, the CDR3 reads TGTGCCAGCAGTTATTCCGGGACAGGGGGTCCCGCGGCTGAAAAACTGTTTTTT. It codes for CASSYSGTGGPAAEKLFF. V gene TRBV6-5 combines with J gene TRBJ1-4, with 11 bases matching TRBD1. Germline trimming cut 3 bases from V and 7 bases from J; bases unmatched to any gene: 13. The length of the CDR3 is 18 residues. Germline CDR1 reads MNHEY; CDR2 reads SVGAGI.

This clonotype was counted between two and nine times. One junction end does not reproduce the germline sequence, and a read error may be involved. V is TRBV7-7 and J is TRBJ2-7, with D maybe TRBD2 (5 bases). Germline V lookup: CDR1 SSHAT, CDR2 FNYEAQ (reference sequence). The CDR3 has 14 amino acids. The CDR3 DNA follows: TGTGCTAGCAGCTTAGCGTTAGGACCCTACGAGCAGTACTTC. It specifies CASSLALGPYEQYF.

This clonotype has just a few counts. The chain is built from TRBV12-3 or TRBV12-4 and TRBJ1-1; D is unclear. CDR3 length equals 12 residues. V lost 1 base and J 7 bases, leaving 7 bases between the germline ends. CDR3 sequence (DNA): TGTGCCAGCAGTTTAGACGGGCATGAAGCTTTCTTT. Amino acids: CASSLDGHEAFF.

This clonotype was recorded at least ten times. CDR3 nucleotide sequence: TGTGCCAGCAGCCCGAGCGGGTCAGGGGCTGAAGCTTTCTTT. Encoded protein: CASSPSGSGAEAFF. V usage is TRBV7-6 and J usage is TRBJ1-1, with D possibly matching TRBD1 (6 bases). The CDR3 runs 14 residues. The germline V and J ends were trimmed by 5 bases and 6 bases, with 16 bases remaining between them. Germline V lookup: CDR1 SGHVS, CDR2 FNYEAQ.

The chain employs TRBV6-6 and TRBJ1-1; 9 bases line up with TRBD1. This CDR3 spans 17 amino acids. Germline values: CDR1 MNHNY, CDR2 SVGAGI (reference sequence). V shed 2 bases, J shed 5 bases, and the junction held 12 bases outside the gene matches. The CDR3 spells CASSYPRTGDSSTEAFF. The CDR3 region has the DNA TGTGCCAGCAGTTACCCCCGGACAGGGGACTCCTCTACTGAAGCTTTCTTT.

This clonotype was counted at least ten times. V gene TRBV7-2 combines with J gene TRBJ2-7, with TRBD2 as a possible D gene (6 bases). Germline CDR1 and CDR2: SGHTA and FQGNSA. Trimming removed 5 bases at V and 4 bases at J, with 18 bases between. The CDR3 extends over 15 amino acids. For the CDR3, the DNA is TGTGCCAGCAGCCCCCCGGAGGGCCTCGGTTACGAGCAGTACGTC. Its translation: CASSPPEGLGYEQYV.

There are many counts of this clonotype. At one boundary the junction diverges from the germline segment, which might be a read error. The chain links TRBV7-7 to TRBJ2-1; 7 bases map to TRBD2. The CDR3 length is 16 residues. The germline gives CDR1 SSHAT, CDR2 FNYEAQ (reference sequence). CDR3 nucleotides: TGTGCTAGCAGCTTAGGGCTAGCGGAAACCTACAATGAGCAGTTCTTC. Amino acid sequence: CASSLGLAETYNEQFF.

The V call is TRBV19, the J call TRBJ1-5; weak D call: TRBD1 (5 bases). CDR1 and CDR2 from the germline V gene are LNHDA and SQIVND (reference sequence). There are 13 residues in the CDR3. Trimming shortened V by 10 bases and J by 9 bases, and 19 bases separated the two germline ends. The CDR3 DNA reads TGTGCCACTTCTTGGGGGGGGTTAAGGCCCCAGCATTTT. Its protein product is CATSWGGLRPQHF.

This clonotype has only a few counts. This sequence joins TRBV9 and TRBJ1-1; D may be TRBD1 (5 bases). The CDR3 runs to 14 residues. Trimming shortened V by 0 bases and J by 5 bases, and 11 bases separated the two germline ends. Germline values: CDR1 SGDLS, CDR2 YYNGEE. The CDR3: CASSVVRGGTEAFF. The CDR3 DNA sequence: TGTGCCAGCAGCGTAGTAAGGGGTGGGACTGAAGCTTTCTTT.

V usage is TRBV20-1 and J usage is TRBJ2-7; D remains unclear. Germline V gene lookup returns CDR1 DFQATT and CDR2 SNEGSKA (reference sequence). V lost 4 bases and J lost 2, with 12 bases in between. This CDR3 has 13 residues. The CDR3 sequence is CSAITPAAYEQYF. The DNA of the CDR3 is TGCAGTGCTATTACACCTGCGGCCTACGAGCAGTACTTC.

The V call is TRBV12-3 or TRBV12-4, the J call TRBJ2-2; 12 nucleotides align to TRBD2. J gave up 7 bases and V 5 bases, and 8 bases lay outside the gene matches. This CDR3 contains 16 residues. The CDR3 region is CASSPSGGAGIGELFF. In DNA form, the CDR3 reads TGTGCCAGCAGTCCTAGCGGGGGGGCCGGTATCGGGGAGCTGTTTTTT.

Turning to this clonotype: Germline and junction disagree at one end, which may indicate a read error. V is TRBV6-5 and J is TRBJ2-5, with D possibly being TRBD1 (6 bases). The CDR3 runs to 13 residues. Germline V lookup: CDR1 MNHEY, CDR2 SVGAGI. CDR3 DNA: TGTGCCAGCAGTTACAACACCCAGGGGACCGAGTACTTC. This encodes CASSYNTQGTEYF.

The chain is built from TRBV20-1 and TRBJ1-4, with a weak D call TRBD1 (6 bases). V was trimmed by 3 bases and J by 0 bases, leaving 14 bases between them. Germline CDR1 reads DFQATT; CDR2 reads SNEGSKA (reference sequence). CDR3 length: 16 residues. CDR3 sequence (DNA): TGCAGTGCTAGGGGGGCCCTAGAAGCAACTAATGAAAAACTGTTTTTT. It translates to CSARGALEATNEKLFF.

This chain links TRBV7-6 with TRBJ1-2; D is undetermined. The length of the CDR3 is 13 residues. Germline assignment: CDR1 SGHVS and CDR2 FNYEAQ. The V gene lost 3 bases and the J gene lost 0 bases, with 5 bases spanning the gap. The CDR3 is CASSFNANYGYTF. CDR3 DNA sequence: TGTGCCAGCAGCTTCAACGCTAACTATGGCTACACCTTC.

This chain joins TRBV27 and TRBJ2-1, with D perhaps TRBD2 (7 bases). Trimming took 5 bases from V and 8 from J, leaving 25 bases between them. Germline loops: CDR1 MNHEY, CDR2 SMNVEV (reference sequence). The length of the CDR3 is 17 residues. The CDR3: CASSPRGAVGVMDEQFF. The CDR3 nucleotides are TGTGCCAGCAGTCCCCGGGGGGCCGTTGGGGTCATGGATGAGCAGTTCTTC.

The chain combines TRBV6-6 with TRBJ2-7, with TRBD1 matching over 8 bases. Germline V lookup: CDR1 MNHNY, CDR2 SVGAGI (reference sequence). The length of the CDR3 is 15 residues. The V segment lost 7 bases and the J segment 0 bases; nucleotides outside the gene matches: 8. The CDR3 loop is CASTRDRGSSYEQYV. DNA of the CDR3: TGTGCCAGCACCCGAGACAGGGGAAGCTCCTACGAGCAGTACGTC.

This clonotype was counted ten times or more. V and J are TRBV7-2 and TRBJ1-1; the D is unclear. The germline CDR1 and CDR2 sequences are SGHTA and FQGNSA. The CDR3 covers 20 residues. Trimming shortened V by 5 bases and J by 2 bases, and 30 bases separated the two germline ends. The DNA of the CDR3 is TGTGCCAGCAGCCCCACTATGGCCGGGAGTCCCACATTTCGAAACACTGAAGCTTTCTTT. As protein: CASSPTMAGSPTFRNTEAFF.

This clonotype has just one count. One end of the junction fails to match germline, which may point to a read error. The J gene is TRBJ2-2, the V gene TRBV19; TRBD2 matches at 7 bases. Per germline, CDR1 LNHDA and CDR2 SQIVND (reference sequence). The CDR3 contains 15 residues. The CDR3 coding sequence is TGTGTCAGTTCTAGACTAGCAGCGAACCCCGGGGAGCTGTTTTTT. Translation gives CVSSRLAANPGELFF.

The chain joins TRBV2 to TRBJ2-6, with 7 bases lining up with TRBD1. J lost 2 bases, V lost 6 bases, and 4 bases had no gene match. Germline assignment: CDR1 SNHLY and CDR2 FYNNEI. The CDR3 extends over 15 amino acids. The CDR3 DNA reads TGTGCCAGCAGGGATACAGGGGCTGGGGCCAACGTCCTGACTTTC. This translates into CASRDTGAGANVLTF.